A selection of T cell receptor beta chains follows, all from one sample in a study of T cell responses to AZD1222 COVID-19 vaccine. The method was immunoSEQ multiplex PCR; TCRdb's version includes in-frame clones alone and lacks a portion of them. Among approximately 110,000 clones, around 82% were seen once, and the ten largest hold over 5%. The starting material was peripheral blood, obtained on day 0 of AZD1222 vaccination. These TCRs come from an adult in good health. CDR3s include the opening cysteine and the closing phenylalanine or tryptophan. The D gene is left open where the match is weak.

TRBV6-1	TRBD1	TRBJ1-3	CASSEFWGTGLYGNTIYF	TGTGCCAGCAGTGAATTCTGGGGGACAGGGCTTTACGGAAACACCATATATTTT
TRBV19	NA	TRBJ1-6	CASRAGSSYNSPLHF	TGTGCCAGTAGGGCAGGGAGCTCCTATAATTCACCCCTCCACTTT
TRBV6-6	NA	TRBJ1-1	CASSKRGNTEAFF	TGTGCCAGCAGCAAAAGAGGGAACACTGAAGCTTTCTTT
TRBV7-2	NA	TRBJ2-7	CASSFGTLSYEQYF	TGTGCCAGCAGCTTCGGGACACTATCCTACGAGCAGTACTTC
TRBV24-1	NA	TRBJ1-1	CATSDTGNTEAFF	TGTGCCACCAGTGATACCGGGAACACTGAAGCTTTCTTT
TRBV7-8	NA	TRBJ1-2	CASSLWGQATYGYTF	TGTGCCAGCAGCTTATGGGGTCAGGCGACCTATGGCTACACCTTC
TRBV14	NA	TRBJ1-3	CASSPHPGLRGNTIYF	TGTGCCAGCAGCCCCCACCCGGGTCTACGTGGAAACACCATATATTTT
TRBV14	TRBD1	TRBJ2-2	CASANRGPTNTGELFF	TGTGCCAGCGCTAACAGGGGGCCGACGAACACCGGGGAGCTGTTTTTT
TRBV11-2	NA	TRBJ2-2	CASSLASAGELFF	TGTGCCAGCAGCTTAGCCTCTGCCGGGGAGCTGTTTTTT
TRBV6-5	NA	TRBJ2-5	CASKSAGPETQYF	TGTGCCAGCAAGAGTGCTGGACCGGAGACCCAGTACTTC
TRBV5-4	NA	TRBJ2-7	CASSEPGANQYF	TGTGCCAGCAGCGAACCCGGGGCCAACCAGTACTTC
TRBV9	NA	TRBJ1-1	CASSVEGVTTEAFF	TGTGCCAGCAGCGTTGAGGGAGTAACCACTGAAGCTTTCTTT
TRBV5-5	NA	TRBJ2-3	CASRPTGRAETQYF	TGTGCCAGCAGACCGACAGGGAGGGCAGAGACGCAGTATTTT
TRBV5-6	NA	TRBJ1-5	CASSSRGYNQPQHF	TGTGCCAGCAGCTCCAGGGGATACAATCAGCCCCAGCATTTT
TRBV10-3	NA	TRBJ2-7	CAISETPTAPYEQYF	TGTGCCATCAGTGAAACCCCAACAGCCCCCTACGAGCAGTACTTC